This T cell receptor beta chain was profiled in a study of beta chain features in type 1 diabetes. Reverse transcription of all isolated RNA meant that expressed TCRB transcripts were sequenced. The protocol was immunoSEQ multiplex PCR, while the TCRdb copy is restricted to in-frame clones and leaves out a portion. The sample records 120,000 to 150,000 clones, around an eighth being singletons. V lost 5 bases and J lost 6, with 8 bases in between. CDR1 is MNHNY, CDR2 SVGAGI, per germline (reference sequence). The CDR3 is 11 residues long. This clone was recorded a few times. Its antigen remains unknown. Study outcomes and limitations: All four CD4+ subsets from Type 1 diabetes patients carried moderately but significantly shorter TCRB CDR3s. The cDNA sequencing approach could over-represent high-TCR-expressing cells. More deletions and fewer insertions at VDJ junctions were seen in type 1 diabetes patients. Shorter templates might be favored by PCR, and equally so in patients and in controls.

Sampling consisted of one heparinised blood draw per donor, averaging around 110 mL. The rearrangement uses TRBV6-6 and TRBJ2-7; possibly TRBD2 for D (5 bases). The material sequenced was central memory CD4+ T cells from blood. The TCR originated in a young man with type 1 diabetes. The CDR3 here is CASSVEGEQYF. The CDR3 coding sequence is TGTGCCAGCAGTGTAGAGGGCGAGCAGTACTTC.